This T cell receptor (beta chain) was obtained from a study of neurological immune-mediated disorders. Time point specified: longitudinal time-point 1 (baseline). TCRdb reprocessed the 5' RACE reads with MiXCR, giving one entry per CDR3 protein. This sample yields about 71,000 distinct CDR3 sequences, of which about 9.4% are seen a single time; 9.6% belongs to the top ten. The CDR3 runs to 15 residues. V lost 4 bases and J 5 bases, leaving 17 bases between the germline ends. Germline CDR1 reads MDHEN; CDR2 reads SYDVKM. This clonotype was obtained from a young man in good health. The chain recombines TRBV28 with TRBJ1-1, with a possible D match to TRBD1 (6 bases). Sequencing was carried out using PBMCs. The CDR3: CASSYRGGSGTEAFF. CDR3 DNA: TGTGCCAGCAGTTATAGGGGGGGCTCGGGGACTGAAGCTTTCTTT.